Below, 11 T cell receptor beta chains from the same sample are listed, as sequenced in a study of shared clonotypes between healthy human individuals. Sequencing was performed with immunoSEQ multiplex PCR; in TCRdb, only in-frame clones are kept and a portion is missing. This sample has over a million clones, with about 84% found just once. The sample taken for sequencing was memory CD4+ T cells from PBMCs. The subset is: CD45RA-negative fraction. All receptors derive from a man aged 18 to 30 in good health. Some clones in this sample may be carry-over from other donors' samples.

The chain has TRBV28 and TRBJ2-6, with 8 bases aligning to TRBD1. The germline gives CDR1 MDHEN, CDR2 SYDVKM. V shed 5 bases and J 1 base; nucleotides not matched to a gene: 10. This CDR3 is built from 18 residues. CDR3 in DNA: TGTGCCAGCAGTACCCCGTGGACAGGGACTTCTGGGGCCAACGTCCTGACTTTC. Translated: CASSTPWTGTSGANVLTF.

The J gene is TRBJ2-1, the V gene TRBV18, with 8 nucleotides matching TRBD1. Germline loops: CDR1 KGHSH, CDR2 LQKENI. The CDR3 extends over 16 amino acids. J was trimmed by 6 bases and V by 4 bases; bases with no gene match: 11. The CDR3, as DNA: TGTGCCAGCTCACTACACCCGGGACAGGTAGCCAATGAGCAGTTCTTC. Translating it yields CASSLHPGQVANEQFF. Drawing the rest from reference TRBV18 and TRBJ2-1, the complete variable domain is NAGVMQNPRHLVRRRGQEARLRCSPMKGHSHVYWYRQLPEEGLKFMVYLQKENIIDESGMPKERFSAEFPKEGPSILRIQQVVRGDSAAYFCASSLHPGQVANEQFFGPGTRLTVL.

The rearrangement links TRBV19 to TRBJ1-2, with 8 bases identical to TRBD1. The V segment lost 6 bases and the J segment 0 bases; nucleotides outside the gene matches: 9. Germline CDR1 is LNHDA and CDR2 is SQIVND (reference sequence). This CDR3 is 16 amino acids long. In DNA form, the CDR3 reads TGTGCCAGTAGGAGGACAGGGAGCGTATCTAACTATGGCTACACCTTC. Protein sequence: CASRRTGSVSNYGYTF.

The chain combines TRBV18 with TRBJ2-2; perhaps TRBD2 as D (6 bases). Germline lookup yields CDR1 KGHSH and CDR2 LQKENI. The germline V and J ends were trimmed by 6 bases and 7 bases, with 21 bases remaining between them. The CDR3 has 16 residues. As DNA, the CDR3 is TGTGCCAGCTCGCTCTACACAGAGACTAGTATCGGGGAGCTGTTTTTT. Translating gives CASSLYTETSIGELFF.

Regarding this clone: The same CDR3 arises from other DNA sequences in this sample as well. CDR3 nucleotide sequence: TGTGCCAGCAGCTTAGGGAGGAGCTCCTACAATGAGCAGTTCTTC. Translated: CASSLGRSSYNEQFF. This chain uses TRBV11-2 with TRBJ2-1, with a possible D match to TRBD2 (5 bases). V was pared by 1 base and J by 0 bases, with 7 bases between. Germline loops: CDR1 SGHAT, CDR2 FQNNGV. CDR3 size: 15 residues.

This rearrangement joins TRBV28 to TRBJ2-2; D is ambiguous. V was trimmed by 1 base and J by 3 bases, leaving 9 bases between them. The V gene's germline CDR1 is MDHEN and CDR2 SYDVKM. The length of the CDR3 is 15 residues. The CDR3 spells CASSLLLGYTGELFF. The CDR3 bases are TGTGCCAGCAGTTTATTATTGGGGTACACCGGGGAGCTGTTTTTT.

In the case of this clone: In the same sample, other DNA sequences code for this CDR3. The V call is TRBV5-6, the J call TRBJ2-6; the D gene is possibly TRBD1 (5 bases). This CDR3 contains 15 residues. V shed 4 bases and J shed 4 bases, with 12 bases lying between them. Per germline, CDR1 SGHDT and CDR2 YYEEEE. The CDR3 DNA reads as TGTGCCAGCAGCCTAGGGGTATCGGGGGCCAACGTCCTGACTTTC. Translated, it gives CASSLGVSGANVLTF.

This chain connects TRBV20-1 to TRBJ1-1; TRBD1 agrees at 7 bases. The CDR3 runs 11 residues. CDR1 is DFQATT and CDR2 is SNEGSKA in the germline V gene (reference sequence). The J segment lost 9 bases and the V segment lost 3 bases, leaving 4 bases of the junction unmatched. The CDR3 reads CSASSGGQAFF. Here the CDR3 DNA reads TGCAGTGCTAGTTCAGGGGGACAAGCTTTCTTT.

The CDR3 DNA reads as TGTGCCAGCACCATTTCCCCCAGGGCGGACACTGAAGCTTTCTTT. This encodes CASTISPRADTEAFF. The genes are TRBV7-9 and TRBJ1-1; a weak D match, TRBD1 (5 bases). CDR1 and CDR2 (germline): SEHNR, FQNEAQ (reference sequence). Trimming took off 7 bases at V and 3 bases at J, with 18 bases between the two ends. CDR3 length: 15 residues.

The chain couples TRBV19 to TRBJ2-2; D perhaps matches TRBD2 (5 bases). Germline CDR1 is LNHDA and CDR2 is SQIVND (reference sequence). V was clipped by 3 bases and J by 5 bases, with 7 bases between them. This CDR3 comprises 13 residues. CDR3 DNA sequence: TGTGCCAGTAGTATGACGGGAACCGGGGAGCTGTTTTTT. Protein: CASSMTGTGELFF.

The V call is TRBV27, the J call TRBJ2-7, with a tentative D call TRBD2 (6 bases). The CDR3 spans 15 residues. Trimming removed 6 bases at V and 2 bases at J, with 17 bases between. From germline, CDR1 is MNHEY and CDR2 SMNVEV (reference sequence). CDR3 sequence reads: CASRGGLQPPYEQYF. CDR3 coding DNA: TGTGCCAGCAGGGGAGGACTGCAACCTCCCTACGAGCAGTACTTC.